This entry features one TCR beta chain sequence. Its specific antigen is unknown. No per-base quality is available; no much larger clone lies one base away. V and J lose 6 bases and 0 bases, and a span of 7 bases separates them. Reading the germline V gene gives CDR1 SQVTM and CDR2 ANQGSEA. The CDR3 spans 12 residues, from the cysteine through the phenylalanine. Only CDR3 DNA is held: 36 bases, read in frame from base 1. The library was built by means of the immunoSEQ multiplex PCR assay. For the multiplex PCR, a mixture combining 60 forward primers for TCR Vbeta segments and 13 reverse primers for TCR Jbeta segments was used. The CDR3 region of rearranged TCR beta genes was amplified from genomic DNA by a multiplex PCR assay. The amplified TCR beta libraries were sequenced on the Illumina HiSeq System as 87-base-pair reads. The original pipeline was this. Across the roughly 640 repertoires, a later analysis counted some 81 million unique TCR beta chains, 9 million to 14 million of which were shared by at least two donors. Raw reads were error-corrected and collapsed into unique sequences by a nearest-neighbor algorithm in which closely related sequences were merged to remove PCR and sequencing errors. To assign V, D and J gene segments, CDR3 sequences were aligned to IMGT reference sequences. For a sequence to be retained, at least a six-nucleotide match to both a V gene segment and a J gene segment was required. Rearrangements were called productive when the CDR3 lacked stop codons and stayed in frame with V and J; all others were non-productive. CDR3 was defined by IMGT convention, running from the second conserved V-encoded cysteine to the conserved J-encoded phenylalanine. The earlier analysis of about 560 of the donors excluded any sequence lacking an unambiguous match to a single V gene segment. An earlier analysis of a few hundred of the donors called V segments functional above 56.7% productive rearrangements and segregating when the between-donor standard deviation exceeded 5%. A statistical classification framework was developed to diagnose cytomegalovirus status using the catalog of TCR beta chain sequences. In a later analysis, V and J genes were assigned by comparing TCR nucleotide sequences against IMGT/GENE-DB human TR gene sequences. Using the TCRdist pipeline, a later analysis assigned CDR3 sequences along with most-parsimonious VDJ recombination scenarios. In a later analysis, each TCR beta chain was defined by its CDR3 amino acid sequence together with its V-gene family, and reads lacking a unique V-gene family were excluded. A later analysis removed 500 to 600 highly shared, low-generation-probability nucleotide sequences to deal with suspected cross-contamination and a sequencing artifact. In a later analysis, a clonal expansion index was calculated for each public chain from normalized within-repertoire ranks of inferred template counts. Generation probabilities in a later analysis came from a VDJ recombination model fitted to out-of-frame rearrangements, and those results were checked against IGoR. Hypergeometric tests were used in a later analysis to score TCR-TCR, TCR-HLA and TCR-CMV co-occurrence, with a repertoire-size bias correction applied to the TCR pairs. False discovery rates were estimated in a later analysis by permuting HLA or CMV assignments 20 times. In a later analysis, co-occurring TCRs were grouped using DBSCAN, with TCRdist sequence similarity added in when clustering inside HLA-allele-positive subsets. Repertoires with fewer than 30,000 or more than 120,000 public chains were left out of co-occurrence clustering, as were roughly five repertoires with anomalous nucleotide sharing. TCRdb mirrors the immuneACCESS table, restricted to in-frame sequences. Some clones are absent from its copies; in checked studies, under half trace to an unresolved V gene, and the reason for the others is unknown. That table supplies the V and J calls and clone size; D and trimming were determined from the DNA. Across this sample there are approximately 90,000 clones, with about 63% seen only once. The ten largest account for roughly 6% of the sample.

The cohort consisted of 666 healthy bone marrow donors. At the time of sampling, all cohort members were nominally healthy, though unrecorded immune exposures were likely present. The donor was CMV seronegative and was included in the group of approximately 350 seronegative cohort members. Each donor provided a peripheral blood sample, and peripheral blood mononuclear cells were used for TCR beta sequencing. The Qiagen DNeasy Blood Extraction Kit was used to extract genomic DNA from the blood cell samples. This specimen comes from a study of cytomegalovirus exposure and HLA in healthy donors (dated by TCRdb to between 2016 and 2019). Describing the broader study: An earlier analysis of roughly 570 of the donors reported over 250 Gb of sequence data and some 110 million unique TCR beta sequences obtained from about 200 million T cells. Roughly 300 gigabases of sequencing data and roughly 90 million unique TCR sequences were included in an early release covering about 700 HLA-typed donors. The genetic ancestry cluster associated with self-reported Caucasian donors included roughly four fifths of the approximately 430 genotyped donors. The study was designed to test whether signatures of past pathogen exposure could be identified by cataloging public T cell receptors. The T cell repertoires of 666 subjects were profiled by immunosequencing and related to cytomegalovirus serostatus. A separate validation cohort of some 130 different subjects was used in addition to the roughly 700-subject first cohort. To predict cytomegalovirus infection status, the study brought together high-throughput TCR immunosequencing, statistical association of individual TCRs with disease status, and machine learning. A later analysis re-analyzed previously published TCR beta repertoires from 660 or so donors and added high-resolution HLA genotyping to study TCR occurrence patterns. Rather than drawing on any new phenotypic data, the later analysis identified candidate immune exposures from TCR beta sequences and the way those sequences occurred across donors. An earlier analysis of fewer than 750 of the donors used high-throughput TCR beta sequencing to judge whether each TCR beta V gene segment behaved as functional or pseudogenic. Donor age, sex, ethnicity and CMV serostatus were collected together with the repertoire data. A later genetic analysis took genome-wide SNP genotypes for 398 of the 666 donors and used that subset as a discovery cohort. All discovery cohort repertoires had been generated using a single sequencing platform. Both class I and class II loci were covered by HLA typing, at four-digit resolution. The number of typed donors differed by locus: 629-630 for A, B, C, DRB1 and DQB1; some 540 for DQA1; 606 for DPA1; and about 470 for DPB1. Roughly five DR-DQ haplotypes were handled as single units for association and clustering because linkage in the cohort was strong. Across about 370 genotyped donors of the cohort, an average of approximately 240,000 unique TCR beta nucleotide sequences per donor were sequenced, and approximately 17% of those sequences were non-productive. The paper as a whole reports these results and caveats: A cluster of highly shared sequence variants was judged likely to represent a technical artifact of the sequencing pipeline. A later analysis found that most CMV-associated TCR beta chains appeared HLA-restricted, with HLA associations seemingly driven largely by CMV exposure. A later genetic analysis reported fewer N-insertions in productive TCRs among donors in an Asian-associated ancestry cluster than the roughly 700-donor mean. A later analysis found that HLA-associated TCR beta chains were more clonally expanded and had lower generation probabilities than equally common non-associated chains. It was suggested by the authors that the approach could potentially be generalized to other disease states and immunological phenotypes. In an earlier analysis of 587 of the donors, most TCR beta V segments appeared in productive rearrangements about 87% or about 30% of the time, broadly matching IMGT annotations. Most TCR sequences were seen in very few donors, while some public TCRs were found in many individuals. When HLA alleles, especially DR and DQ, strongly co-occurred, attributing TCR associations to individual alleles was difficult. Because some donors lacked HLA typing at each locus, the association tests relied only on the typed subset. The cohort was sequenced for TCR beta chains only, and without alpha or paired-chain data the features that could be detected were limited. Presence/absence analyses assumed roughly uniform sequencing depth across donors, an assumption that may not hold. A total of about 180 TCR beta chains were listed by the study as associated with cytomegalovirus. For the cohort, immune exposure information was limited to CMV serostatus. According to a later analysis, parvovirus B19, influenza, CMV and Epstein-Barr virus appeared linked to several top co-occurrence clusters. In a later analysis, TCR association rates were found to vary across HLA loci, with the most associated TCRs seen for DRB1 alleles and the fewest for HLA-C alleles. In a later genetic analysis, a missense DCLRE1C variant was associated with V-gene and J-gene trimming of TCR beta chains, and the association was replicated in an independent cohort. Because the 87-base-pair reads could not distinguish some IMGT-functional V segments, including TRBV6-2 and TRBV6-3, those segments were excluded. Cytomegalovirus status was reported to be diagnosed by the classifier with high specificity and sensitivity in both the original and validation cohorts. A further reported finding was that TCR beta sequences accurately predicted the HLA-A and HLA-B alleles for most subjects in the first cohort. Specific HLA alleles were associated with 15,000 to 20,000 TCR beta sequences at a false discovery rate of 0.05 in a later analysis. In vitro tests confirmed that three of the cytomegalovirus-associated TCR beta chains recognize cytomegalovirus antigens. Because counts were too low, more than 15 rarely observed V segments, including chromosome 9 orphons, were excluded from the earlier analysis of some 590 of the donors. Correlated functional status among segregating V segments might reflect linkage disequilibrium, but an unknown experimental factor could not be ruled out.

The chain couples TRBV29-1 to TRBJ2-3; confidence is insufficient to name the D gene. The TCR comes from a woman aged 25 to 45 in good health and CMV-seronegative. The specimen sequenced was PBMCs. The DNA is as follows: TGCAGCGTGTCCGGGAGCACAGATACGCAGTATTTT. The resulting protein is CSVSGSTDTQYF.